A single sample gave rise to the 8 T cell receptor beta chains below, sequenced in a study of cytomegalovirus exposure and HLA in healthy donors. The PCR was carried out with 60 Vbeta primers and 13 Jbeta primers. The data were produced by immunoSEQ multiplex PCR, yet TCRdb's version contains in-frame clones alone and is incomplete. Among about 160,000 clones, approximately 85% were seen once, and the ten largest hold about 10%. Sequenced input: PBMCs. These receptors were taken from a man aged 50 to 60 in good health and CMV-seropositive.

The genes are TRBV10-3 and TRBJ2-3; TRBD2 matches at 13 bases. The CDR3 runs to 15 residues. CDR1 ENHRY and CDR2 SYGVKD come from the germline V gene. V shed 2 bases, J shed 6 bases, and the junction held 2 bases outside the gene matches. CDR3 region: CAISETSGGADTQYF. CDR3 bases: TGTGCCATCAGTGAGACTAGCGGGGGGGCCGATACGCAGTATTTT.

The rearrangement uses TRBV13 and TRBJ2-7; 12 bases fit TRBD1. Germline V gene sequence: CDR1 PRHDT, CDR2 FYEKMQ (reference sequence). This CDR3 is built from 20 residues. Trimming cost V 3 bases and J 4 bases; bases outside gene matches: 19. CDR3 bases: TGTGCCAGCAGCTTTGGGATGGTAGGGGACAGGGGGCTCCTAGGGTACGAGCAGTACTTC. Translated: CASSFGMVGDRGLLGYEQYF.

The rearrangement joins TRBV28 to TRBJ1-2; D is unclear. This CDR3 comprises 11 residues. Trimming left V 6 bases short and J 8 bases short, with 10 bases between. Germline CDR1 and CDR2: MDHEN and SYDVKM. CDR3 nucleotides: TGTGCCAGCAGCTTGGGCTCGGGCTACACCTTC. Its protein product is CASSLGSGYTF.

The rearrangement joins TRBV29-1 to TRBJ1-1; D is possibly TRBD1 (6 bases). This CDR3 has 11 amino acids. The ends were cut back, 4 bases at V and 7 bases at J, with 10 bases in the middle. Germline CDR1 is SQVTM and CDR2 is ANQGSEA. The CDR3 DNA reads as TGCAGCGTTGTAGGACAGCTTGAAGCTTTCTTT. It codes for CSVVGQLEAFF.

V is TRBV28 and J is TRBJ2-1, with TRBD2 matching 9 bases. CDR1 and CDR2 from the germline V gene are MDHEN and SYDVKM. The trim removed 1 base at V and 7 bases at J, leaving 5 bases unmatched. CDR3 length: 15 amino acids. The CDR3 DNA reads as TGTGCCAGCAGTTTATCAGCGGGGGGCCGGAATGAGCAGTTCTTC. It codes for CASSLSAGGRNEQFF.

For this clone: Other DNA sequences from this sample encode an identical CDR3 as well. The J gene is TRBJ2-2, the V gene TRBV7-2; D possibly corresponds to TRBD1 (6 bases). Germline V gives CDR1 SGHTA, CDR2 FQGNSA. The V gene lost 3 bases and the J gene lost 3 bases, with 11 bases spanning the gap. The CDR3 has 15 amino acids. The CDR3 is CASSLRRGDTGELFF. The CDR3, as DNA: TGTGCCAGCAGCTTGCGCAGGGGAGACACCGGGGAGCTGTTTTTT.

This clone was recorded only once. This chain joins TRBV28 and TRBJ2-2; 9 bases are a match to TRBD1. The germline V gene has CDR1 MDHEN and CDR2 SYDVKM. Trimming removed 8 bases from V and 3 bases from J; junction bases left unmatched: 7. The CDR3 totals 15 residues. CDR3 sequence (DNA): TGTGCCAGCTCGACGGGACAGGGATACACCGGGGAGCTGTTTTTT. It yields the protein CASSTGQGYTGELFF.

V usage is TRBV28 and J usage is TRBJ2-7; D is possibly TRBD1 (5 bases). The CDR3 extends over 15 amino acids. CDR1 is MDHEN, CDR2 SYDVKM, per germline. Between the trimmed V and J ends, which lost 3 bases and 1 base, there was a span of 13 bases. In nucleotides, the CDR3 is TGTGCCAGCAGTTTTCAGGGCCGATTTTCCTACGAGCAGTACTTC. Translating it yields CASSFQGRFSYEQYF.